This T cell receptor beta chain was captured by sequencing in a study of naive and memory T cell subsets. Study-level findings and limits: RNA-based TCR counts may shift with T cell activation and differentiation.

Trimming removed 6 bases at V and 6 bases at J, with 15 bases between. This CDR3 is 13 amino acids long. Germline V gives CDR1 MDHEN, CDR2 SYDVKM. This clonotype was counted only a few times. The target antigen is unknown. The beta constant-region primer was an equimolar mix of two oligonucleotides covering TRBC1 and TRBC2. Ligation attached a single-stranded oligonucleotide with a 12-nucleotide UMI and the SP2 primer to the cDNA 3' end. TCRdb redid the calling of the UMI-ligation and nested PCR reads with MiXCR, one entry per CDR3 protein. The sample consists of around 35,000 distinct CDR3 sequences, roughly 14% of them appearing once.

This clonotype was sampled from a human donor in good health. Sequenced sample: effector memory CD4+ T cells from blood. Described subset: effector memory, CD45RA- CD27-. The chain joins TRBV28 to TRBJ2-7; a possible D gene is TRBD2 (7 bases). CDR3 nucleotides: TGTGCCAGCAGCCGGGGAGGGGGTCGCGAGCAGTACTTC. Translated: CASSRGGGREQYF.